This T cell receptor (beta chain) was profiled in a study of CD8+ T cells in alopecia areata. Study background: Treated individuals took tofacitinib by mouth, 5 to 10 mg twice daily.

Treatment given: oral pan-JAK inhibitor, 5-10 mg twice daily. V lost 1 base and J lost 3, with 4 bases in between. The germline gives CDR1 SEHNR, CDR2 FQNEAQ (reference sequence). CDR3 size: 12 residues. It was cDNA, reverse transcribed from extracted RNA, that served as the sequencing template. Measured with immunoSEQ multiplex PCR; TCRdb has only the in-frame clones, and not every one. There are 98,000 or so clones in the sample; about 58% occur only once, and around 15% lies in the top ten. For this clone: Other DNA sequences of this sample code for an identical CDR3.

The sequence derives from a human donor with alopecia areata. This rearrangement joins TRBV7-9 to TRBJ2-7; D is undetermined. The sample in question was CD8+ T cells sorted from blood, obtained at week 4, from a patient treated with tofacitinib. CDR3: CASSLGSYEQYF. The CDR3 DNA reads TGTGCCAGCAGCTTAGGCAGCTACGAGCAGTACTTC.